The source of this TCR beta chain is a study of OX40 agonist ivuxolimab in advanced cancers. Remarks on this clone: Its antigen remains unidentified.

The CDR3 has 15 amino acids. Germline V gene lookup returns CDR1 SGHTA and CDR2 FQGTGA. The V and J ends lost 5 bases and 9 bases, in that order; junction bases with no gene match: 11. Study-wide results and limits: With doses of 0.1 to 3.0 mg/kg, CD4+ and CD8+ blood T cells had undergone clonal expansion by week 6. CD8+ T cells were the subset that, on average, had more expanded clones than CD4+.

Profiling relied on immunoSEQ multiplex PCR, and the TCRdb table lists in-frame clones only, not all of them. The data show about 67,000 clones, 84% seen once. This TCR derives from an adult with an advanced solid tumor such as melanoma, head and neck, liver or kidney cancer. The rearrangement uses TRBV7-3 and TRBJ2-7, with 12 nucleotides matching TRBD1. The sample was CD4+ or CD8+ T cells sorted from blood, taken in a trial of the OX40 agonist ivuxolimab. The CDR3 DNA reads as TGTGCCAGCAGCCCTACCCCGGGACAGGGGGCCGCGCAGTACTTC. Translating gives CASSPTPGQGAAQYF.